The rows below give T cell receptor beta chains drawn from one sample of a study of response to subunit inactivated influenza vaccine. Using its own MiXCR run on the RT-PCR reads, TCRdb lists one record per CDR3 protein. The sample has 550,000 to 800,000 distinct CDR3 sequences, less than 20% seen once; the top ten hold around 10%. Sequences were derived from PBMCs from blood, sampled approximately 12 days after vaccination. The receptors were gathered from a man aged 50 or older who received an inactivated influenza vaccine. Both conserved end residues are part of each CDR3. The D gene is left open where the match is weak. Part of the rows lack a size; the others show once, few, many or a class for expanded clones.

>TRBV7-8|TRBJ2-6|-|-
TGTGCCAGCAGCCCCCGGGGCCCCTCTGGGGCCAACGTCCTGACTTTC
CASSPRGPSGANVLTF
>TRBV20-1|TRBJ2-3|TRBD2|-
TGCAGTGCTTTAGCTGGTGGGACTAGTTGGGAAGATACGCAGTATTTT
CSALAGGTSWEDTQYF
>TRBV29-1|TRBJ2-3|-|few
TGCAGCGTTGAAGTACCAGCTTTCACAGATACGCAGTATTTT
CSVEVPAFTDTQYF
>TRBV5-1|TRBJ2-6|-|-
TGCGCCAGCAGCATAGACGGTACTACAGGCTCTGGGGCCAACGTCCTGACTTTC
CASSIDGTTGSGANVLTF
>TRBV18|TRBJ2-7|-|few
TGTGCCAGCTCACCAGACCCCGGTTTAGTCACAGGCTACGAGCAGTACTTC
CASSPDPGLVTGYEQYF
>TRBV11-1|TRBJ2-1|TRBD1|few
TGTGCCAGCAGTTCCCGGGACAGGGGGCGCCGGTTGCTCAATGAGCAGTTCTTC
CASSSRDRGRRLLNEQFF
>TRBV7-9|TRBJ2-3|TRBD2|few
TGTGCCAGCAGCCCATCTAGCGGGAGTTCAGATACGCAGTATTTT
CASSPSSGSSDTQYF
>TRBV7-8|TRBJ2-2|TRBD2|few
TGTGCCAGCAGCTTAGGACTAGCGAGCACCGGGGAGCTGTTTTTT
CASSLGLASTGELFF
>TRBV20-1|TRBJ2-1|TRBD2|-
TGCAGTGCTAGCCTAGCGGGACCTGCCTACAATGAGCAGTTCTTC
CSASLAGPAYNEQFF
>TRBV20-1|TRBJ2-2|-|-
TGCAGTGCTAGAGATCTGAAGCGGAGAAACACCGGGGAGCTGTTTTTT
CSARDLKRRNTGELFF